The subject of this entry is one T cell receptor (beta chain). Losses at the gene ends were 4 bases for V and 6 bases for J; bases not matched to a gene: 9. Germline V CDR1 and CDR2: SGHTS, YDEGEE. The CDR3 covers 14 residues. The data originate from a study of blood T cell repertoires in COVID-19. In the study overall: COVID-19 samples collected from the United States, Italy and Spain covered acute and convalescent phases. PBMCs, B-cell-depleted T cells, or T cells provided the cDNA or gDNA that made up the material.

How the authors handled the data: How many nucleated cells were present was estimated from reference gene primer amplification. Assay used: immunoSEQ multiplex PCR; TCRdb lists only in-frame clones, some missing. V, J and clone size reflect that table, while D and trimming were determined from the DNA. This sample has around 80,000 clones; about four fifths occur once, and the top ten carry 7% to 9.5%. The chain carries TRBV5-8 and TRBJ2-7, with 8 nucleotides matching TRBD1. The source material was peripheral blood. This TCR was recovered from a human donor in a cohort sampled during active COVID-19. CDR3 DNA sequence: TGTGCCAGCAGCGACCTGGCAGGGGGCTTCGAGCAGTACTTC. The encoded protein is CASSDLAGGFEQYF.